The 32 T cell receptor beta chains below come from one sample, sequenced in a study of blood T cell repertoires in COVID-19. Using immunoSEQ multiplex PCR, the repertoire was profiled, and TCRdb retains in-frame clones only, with some absent. The sample consists of about 130,000 clones, around 85% of them appearing once. Sequenced material: peripheral blood. The receptor source for this set is a woman older than 75 with acute or convalescent COVID-19.

The chain carries TRBV2 and TRBJ2-1, with 8 bases matching TRBD1. Germline trimming cut 5 bases from V and 9 bases from J; bases unmatched to any gene: 3. Germline-derived CDR1 and CDR2 are SNHLY and FYNNEI. There are 12 residues in the CDR3. CDR3 amino acids: CASSRTGIEQFF. The CDR3 coding sequence is TGTGCCAGCAGTCGGACAGGGATTGAGCAGTTCTTC.

The CDR3 spells CASSLGYSNQPQHF. CDR3 DNA sequence: TGTGCCAGCAGCTTAGGCTATAGCAATCAGCCCCAGCATTTT. The rearrangement joins TRBV7-2 to TRBJ1-5; D unclear. This CDR3 spans 14 amino acids. Germline-derived CDR1 and CDR2 are SGHTA and FQGNSA. The germline V and J ends were trimmed by 1 base and 0 bases, with 4 bases remaining between them.

The V and J genes are TRBV2 and TRBJ1-5; 8 bases fit TRBD1. From germline, CDR1 is SNHLY and CDR2 FYNNEI. Trimming at V came to 6 bases and at J to 3 bases, leaving 4 bases not matched to a gene. This CDR3 spans 14 amino acids. The CDR3 sequence: CASSAGQANQPQHF. DNA for the CDR3: TGTGCCAGCAGCGCGGGACAGGCCAATCAGCCCCAGCATTTT. The full variable domain, its missing parts supplied by reference TRBV2 and TRBJ1-5, is EPEVTQTPSHQVTQMGQEVILRCVPISNHLYFYWYRQILGQKVEFLVSFYNNEISEKSEIFDDQFSVERPDGSNFTLKIRSTKLEDSAMYFCASSAGQANQPQHFGDGTRLSIL.

The chain combines TRBV5-1 with TRBJ2-7, with 10 bases that match TRBD1. With V trimmed by 4 bases and J by 5 bases, 6 bases remained unmatched. The CDR3 has 14 amino acids. The germline V gene encodes CDR1 SGHRS and CDR2 YFSETQ. CDR3 protein: CASSTGTGDDEQYF. The CDR3 region has the DNA TGCGCCAGCAGCACCGGGACAGGGGACGACGAGCAGTACTTC.

This clone was counted once. The chain links TRBV5-6 to TRBJ2-4; 10 bases align to TRBD2. The V and J ends lost 4 bases and 8 bases, in that order; junction bases with no gene match: 9. This CDR3 contains 15 residues. The germline V gene encodes CDR1 SGHDT and CDR2 YYEEEE. The CDR3 DNA follows: TGTGCCAGCAGCCGCAGCGGGGGGGCCCGCTACATTCAGTACTTC. The encoded protein is CASSRSGGARYIQYF.

J is TRBJ1-3 and V is TRBV19; the match to TRBD1 covers 10 bases. The CDR3 covers 14 residues. Trimming at V came to 7 bases and at J to 3 bases, leaving 3 bases not matched to a gene. The germline CDR1 and CDR2 sequences are LNHDA and SQIVND (reference sequence). As DNA, the CDR3 is TGTGCCAGTATGACAGGGGGCGGTGGAAACACCATATATTTT. This gives the protein CASMTGGGGNTIYF.

V and J are TRBV11-1 and TRBJ2-1; 7 positions agree with TRBD2. J lost 8 bases, V lost 6 bases, and 13 bases had no gene match. Germline CDR1 is SGHAT and CDR2 is FQDESV (reference sequence). There are 15 residues in the CDR3. The CDR3 region is CASSSSLGGSDEQFF. The CDR3 DNA is TGTGCCAGCAGTTCCTCTCTCGGGGGGAGCGATGAGCAGTTCTTC. The variable domain in full, with the rest retrieved from reference TRBV11-1 and TRBJ2-1, is EAEVAQSPRYKITEKSQAVAFWCDPISGHATLYWYRQILGQGPELLVQFQDESVVDDSQLPKDRFSAERLKGVDSTLKIQPAELGDSAMYLCASSSSLGGSDEQFFGPGTRLTVL.

The V call is TRBV5-1, the J call TRBJ2-7; possibly TRBD2 for D (6 bases). The CDR3 has 14 amino acids. Trimming removed 3 bases at V and 6 bases at J, with 16 bases between. The germline V gene encodes CDR1 SGHRS and CDR2 YFSETQ. The CDR3 spells CASSSGQRGGEQYF. The DNA for the CDR3 is TGCGCCAGCAGCTCGGGCCAAAGGGGAGGCGAGCAGTACTTC.

This clone was seen a few times. This rearrangement joins TRBV7-9 to TRBJ1-6, with D maybe TRBD1 (5 bases). Germline V gives CDR1 SEHNR, CDR2 FQNEAQ (reference sequence). The CDR3 has 12 amino acids. Trimming stripped 3 bases from V and 14 bases from J, with 11 bases between. CDR3 in amino acids: CASSLSQGTLHF. The CDR3 bases are TGTGCCAGCAGCTTGAGCCAGGGAACCCTCCACTTT.

The rearrangement joins TRBV5-6 to TRBJ1-3; D ambiguous. Germline loops: CDR1 SGHDT, CDR2 YYEEEE. The V and J ends lost 4 bases and 4 bases respectively, with 12 bases between them. The CDR3 spans 14 residues. CDR3 in amino acids: CASSPRTRGNTIYF. The CDR3 nucleotides are TGTGCCAGCAGCCCCCGGACTCGAGGAAACACCATATATTTT.

The gene calls are TRBV11-2 and TRBJ1-2; the D gene is possibly TRBD1 (6 bases). The CDR3 contains 15 residues. The V gene lost 2 bases and the J gene lost 7 bases, with 17 bases spanning the gap. Germline lookup yields CDR1 SGHAT and CDR2 FQNNGV. CDR3: CASSLNREQGRGYTF. The CDR3 nucleotides are TGTGCCAGCAGCTTAAACCGCGAACAGGGTCGTGGCTACACCTTC.

Here the CDR3 reads CASSRLRNQPQHF. CDR3 coding DNA: TGTGCCAGTTCGAGGTTACGAAATCAGCCCCAGCATTTT. This chain connects TRBV19 to TRBJ1-5, with D unresolved. Germline V lookup: CDR1 LNHDA, CDR2 SQIVND (reference sequence). V dropped 8 bases and J dropped 4 bases, with 12 bases sitting between them. The CDR3 consists of 13 residues. Supplemented by reference TRBV19 and TRBJ1-5, the full variable domain reads DGGITQSPKYLFRKEGQNVTLSCEQNLNHDAMYWYRQDPGQGLRLIYYSQIVNDFQKGDIAEGYSVSREKKESFPLTVTSAQKNPTAFYLCASSRLRNQPQHFGDGTRLSIL.

The rearrangement joins TRBV29-1 to TRBJ1-1; 7 positions agree with TRBD1. The germline gives CDR1 SQVTM, CDR2 ANQGSEA. The CDR3 runs to 14 residues. V shed 5 bases, J shed 2 bases, and the junction held 8 bases outside the gene matches. The DNA of the CDR3 is TGCAGCGTTCTAGGGGGCGGCGCAAACACTGAAGCTTTCTTT. It codes for CSVLGGGANTEAFF.

The chain has TRBV10-1 and TRBJ1-1; D remains ambiguous. CDR3 size: 12 residues. The V gene's germline CDR1 is WNHNN and CDR2 SYGVQD (reference sequence). Between the trimmed V and J ends, which lost 3 bases and 3 bases, there was a span of 5 bases. Here the CDR3 DNA reads TGCGCCAGCAGTGACCTCGACACTGAAGCTTTCTTT. Residues: CASSDLDTEAFF.

V usage is TRBV6-4 and J usage is TRBJ1-1; no definite D call. This CDR3 region has 14 residues. Trimming left V 3 bases short and J 0 bases short, with 8 bases between. Germline-derived CDR1 and CDR2 are MRHNA and SNTAGT. The CDR3: CASSEYHMNTEAFF. The CDR3 DNA reads TGTGCCAGCAGTGAGTACCACATGAACACTGAAGCTTTCTTT.

The chain is built from TRBV5-1 and TRBJ1-3, with D unclear. Trimming left V 2 bases short and J 0 bases short, with 15 bases between. This CDR3 spans 17 amino acids. The germline V gene encodes CDR1 SGHRS and CDR2 YFSETQ. The DNA for the CDR3 is TGCGCCAGCAGCTTCCAGGCCAACACTCACTCTGGAAACACCATATATTTT. Protein product: CASSFQANTHSGNTIYF.

The genes are TRBV9 and TRBJ1-4; no clear D. Germline V gene sequence: CDR1 SGDLS, CDR2 YYNGEE. The CDR3 loop spans 14 amino acids. Trimming shortened V by 0 bases and J by 0 bases, and 3 bases separated the two germline ends. Written as DNA, the CDR3 is TGTGCCAGCAGCGTAGACACAACTAATGAAAAACTGTTTTTT. It specifies CASSVDTTNEKLFF.

The chain recombines TRBV7-2 with TRBJ2-7; 7 positions match TRBD1. Germline loops: CDR1 SGHTA, CDR2 FQGNSA. The CDR3 is 14 residues long. V lost 2 bases, J lost 3 bases, and 4 bases stayed unmatched. The CDR3 region has the DNA TGTGCCAGCAGCTTACAGGGACAGCACTACGAGCAGTACTTC. Translation gives CASSLQGQHYEQYF.

This chain uses TRBV13 with TRBJ1-1; TRBD1 is a possible D gene (5 bases). Germline V gene sequence: CDR1 PRHDT, CDR2 FYEKMQ (reference sequence). Trimming shortened V by 0 bases and J by 7 bases, and 6 bases separated the two germline ends. The CDR3 extends over 12 amino acids. This chain's CDR3 is CASSLGQGEAFF. CDR3 sequence (DNA): TGTGCCAGCAGCTTAGGTCAGGGTGAAGCTTTCTTT.

The chain uses TRBV3-1 (or the pseudogene TRBV3-2) and TRBJ1-2; 7 bases line up with TRBD1. With V trimmed by 6 bases and J by 8 bases, 12 bases remained unmatched. Germline values: CDR1 LGHDT, CDR2 YNNKEL (reference sequence). This CDR3 spans 14 amino acids. The CDR3 DNA reads as TGTGCCAGCAGGCCACCCGGGACAGCCTTAGGCTACACCTTC. Translating it yields CASRPPGTALGYTF.

The sample holds a few counts of this clone. J is TRBJ1-5 and V is TRBV18, with 9 positions matching TRBD1. The V gene's germline CDR1 is KGHSH and CDR2 LQKENI. J gave up 1 base and V 3 bases, and 7 bases lay outside the gene matches. CDR3 size: 17 residues. CDR3 sequence: CASSPFRQGGSNQPQHF. DNA of the CDR3: TGTGCCAGCTCACCTTTTCGACAGGGGGGAAGCAATCAGCCCCAGCATTTT.

This clone was seen only once. The chain carries TRBV12-3 or TRBV12-4 and TRBJ2-7, with TRBD1 matching over 7 bases. The CDR3 is 13 residues long. The V gene end was trimmed by 6 bases and the J gene end by 4 bases; junction bases not matched to a gene: 6. The CDR3 here is CASSPGQQYEQYF. CDR3 DNA: TGTGCCAGCAGCCCGGGACAGCAATACGAGCAGTACTTC.

This clone appeared a single time. The rearrangement links TRBV5-1 to TRBJ1-4; D is unclear. V lost 4 bases and J lost 6, with 13 bases in between. Germline V gene lookup returns CDR1 SGHRS and CDR2 YFSETQ. The CDR3 sequence is 14 residues long. The CDR3, as DNA: TGCGCCAGCAGCCGGACCGGGGTCGATGAAAAACTGTTTTTT. As protein: CASSRTGVDEKLFF.

This sequence joins TRBV6-6 and TRBJ2-3, with 8 nucleotides matching TRBD2. Germline values: CDR1 MNHNY, CDR2 SVGAGI (reference sequence). This CDR3 has 15 amino acids. With 2 bases clipped from V and 4 bases from J, the junction kept 5 bases outside the gene matches. The CDR3 DNA is TGTGCCAGCAGTTACGCGGGGGGTAATTCAGATACGCAGTATTTT. This encodes CASSYAGGNSDTQYF.

A single count supports this clone. Sequence at one end of the junction differs from germline and may be a read error. J is TRBJ1-2 and V is TRBV27; D may be TRBD1 (6 bases). The CDR3 is made up of 13 amino acids. Germline assignment: CDR1 MNHEY and CDR2 SMNVEV (reference sequence). CDR3 DNA: TGTGCCAGCAGTTTATCGGGGGCCCCTGCCATTTCCTTC. Protein: CASSLSGAPAISF.

The chain uses TRBV7-9 and TRBJ2-7, with D possibly TRBD2 on 6 matching bases. CDR1 is SEHNR and CDR2 is FQNEAQ in the germline V gene (reference sequence). This CDR3 is 15 amino acids long. Trimming stripped 1 base from V and 3 bases from J, with 13 bases between. Here the CDR3 reads CASSLGAGLLYEQYF. In nucleotides, the CDR3 is TGTGCCAGCAGCTTAGGGGCAGGACTACTCTACGAGCAGTACTTC.

The chain has TRBV5-1 and TRBJ2-7; 7 bases fit TRBD1. Trimming took 0 bases from V and 6 from J; bases not matched to a gene: 6. CDR3 size: 14 residues. The germline V gene encodes CDR1 SGHRS and CDR2 YFSETQ. In DNA, the CDR3 is TGCGCCAGCAGCTTGGCCGATACAGGGGCCGAGCAGTACTTC. Its translation is CASSLADTGAEQYF.

This chain links TRBV10-3 with TRBJ1-3; D call uncertain. The length of the CDR3 is 15 residues. V was pared by 0 bases and J by 0 bases, with 6 bases between. Germline V lookup: CDR1 ENHRY, CDR2 SYGVKD. The CDR3 DNA reads TGTGCCATCAGTGAGTCCAGGTCCTCTGGAAACACCATATATTTT. This translates into CAISESRSSGNTIYF.

This chain connects TRBV7-2 to TRBJ1-2, with D unresolved. CDR1 and CDR2 (germline): SGHTA, FQGNSA. Trimming took off 1 base at V and 4 bases at J, with 10 bases between the two ends. This CDR3 is 14 amino acids long. CDR3 coding DNA: TGTGCCAGCAGCTTAGAGACTGAACGCTATGGCTACACCTTC. It specifies CASSLETERYGYTF.

This clone was observed a few times. The chain carries TRBV2 and TRBJ1-2; 8 positions match TRBD1. Germline V lookup: CDR1 SNHLY, CDR2 FYNNEI. The J segment lost 5 bases and the V segment lost 1 base, leaving 6 bases of the junction unmatched. CDR3 size: 15 residues. CDR3 protein: CASSEGGRGRYGYTF. The CDR3 bases are TGTGCCAGCAGTGAAGGCGGCAGGGGGCGATATGGCTACACCTTC.

The J gene is TRBJ2-5, the V gene TRBV9; 16 bases are shared with TRBD2. The CDR3 length is 20 residues. After removal of 3 bases from V and 0 bases from J, the junction contained 11 bases not matched to a gene. Germline V gene data show CDR1 as SGDLS and CDR2 as YYNGEE. DNA of the CDR3: TGTGCCAGCAGCGACAACCCGGGACTAGCGGGGGGGTTGTACCAAGAGACCCAGTACTTC. Its translation: CASSDNPGLAGGLYQETQYF.

This clone came up a few times. The chain carries TRBV6-5 and TRBJ1-2; D perhaps matches TRBD1 (6 bases). Germline V gives CDR1 MNHEY, CDR2 SVGAGI. The CDR3 totals 15 residues. V lost 2 bases to trimming and J lost 1 base, with 11 bases between them. This chain's CDR3 is CASSYGTSGNYGYTF. Here the CDR3 DNA reads TGTGCCAGCAGTTACGGGACATCGGGTAACTATGGCTACACCTTC.